This T cell receptor (beta chain) was captured by sequencing in a study of CD8 T cell repertoires and HIV-1 epitope variants. Study information: Each of Twenty-five Gag and Nef epitope peptides stimulated a separate culture. Controls were a CMV, EBV and flu pool, Ebola AY9, and no peptide.

V lost 7 bases and J lost 2, with 8 bases in between. This CDR3 region has 13 residues. Germline CDR1 is LNHDA and CDR2 is SQIVND (reference sequence). Assay used: immunoSEQ multiplex PCR; TCRdb lists only in-frame clones, some missing. The sample lists approximately 1,200 clones; over 60% were seen once. This clone appeared a single time. Its antigen is not known. The receptor was derived from a male donor with HIV. The rearrangement links TRBV19 to TRBJ2-2; no reliable D call. The sequencing sample was made of cultured CD8+ T cells derived from PBMCs. The CDR3 DNA follows: TGTGCCAGTATGAACAGCAACACCGGGGAGCTGTTTTTT. Translation gives CASMNSNTGELFF.